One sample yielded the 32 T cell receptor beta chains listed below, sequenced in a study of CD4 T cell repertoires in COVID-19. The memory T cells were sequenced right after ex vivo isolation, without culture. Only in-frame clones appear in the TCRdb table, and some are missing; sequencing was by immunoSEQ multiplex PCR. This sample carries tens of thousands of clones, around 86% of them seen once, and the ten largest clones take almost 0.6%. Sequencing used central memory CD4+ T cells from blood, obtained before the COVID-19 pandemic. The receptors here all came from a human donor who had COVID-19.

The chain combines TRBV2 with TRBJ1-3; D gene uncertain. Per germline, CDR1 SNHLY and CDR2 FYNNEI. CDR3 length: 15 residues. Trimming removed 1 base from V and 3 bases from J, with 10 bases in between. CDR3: CASSEGGVGGNTIYF. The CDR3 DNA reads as TGTGCCAGCAGTGAAGGGGGAGTTGGTGGAAACACCATATATTTT.

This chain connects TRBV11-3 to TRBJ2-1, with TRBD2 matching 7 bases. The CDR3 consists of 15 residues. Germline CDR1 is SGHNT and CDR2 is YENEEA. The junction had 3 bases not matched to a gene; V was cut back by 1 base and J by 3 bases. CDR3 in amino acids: CASSLGEGGYNEQFF. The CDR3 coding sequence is TGTGCCAGCAGCTTAGGGGAGGGAGGCTACAATGAGCAGTTCTTC.

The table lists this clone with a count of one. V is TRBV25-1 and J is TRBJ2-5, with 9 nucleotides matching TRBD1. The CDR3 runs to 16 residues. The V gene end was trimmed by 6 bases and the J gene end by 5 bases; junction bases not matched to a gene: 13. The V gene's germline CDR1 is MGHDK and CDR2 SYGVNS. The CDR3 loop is CASRDPGQGRGETQYF. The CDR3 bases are TGTGCCAGCAGGGACCCGGGACAGGGTAGAGGGGAGACCCAGTACTTC.

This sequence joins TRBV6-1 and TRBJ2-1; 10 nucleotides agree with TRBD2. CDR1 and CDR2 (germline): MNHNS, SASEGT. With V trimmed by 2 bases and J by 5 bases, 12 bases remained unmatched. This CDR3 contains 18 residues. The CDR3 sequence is CASSERLAGAVYDNEQFF. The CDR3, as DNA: TGTGCCAGCAGTGAAAGGCTAGCGGGGGCCGTCTATGACAATGAGCAGTTCTTC.

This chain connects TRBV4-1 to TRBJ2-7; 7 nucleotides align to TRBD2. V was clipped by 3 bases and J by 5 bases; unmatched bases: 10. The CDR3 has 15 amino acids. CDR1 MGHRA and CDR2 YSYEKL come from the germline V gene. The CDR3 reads CASSHFTRENNEQYF. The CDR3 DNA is TGCGCCAGCAGCCACTTCACGCGGGAGAACAACGAGCAGTACTTC.

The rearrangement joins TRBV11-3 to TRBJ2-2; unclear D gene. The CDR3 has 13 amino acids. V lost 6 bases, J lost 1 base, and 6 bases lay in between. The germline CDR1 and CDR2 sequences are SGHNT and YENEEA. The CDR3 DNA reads TGTGCCAGCAGTGTCCTGAACACCGGGGAGCTGTTTTTT. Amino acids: CASSVLNTGELFF.

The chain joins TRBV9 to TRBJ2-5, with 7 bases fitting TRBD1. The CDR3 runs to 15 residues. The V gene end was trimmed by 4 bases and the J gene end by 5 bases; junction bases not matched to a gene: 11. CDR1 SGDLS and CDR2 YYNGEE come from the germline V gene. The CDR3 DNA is TGTGCCAGCAGCCCCACCCGGGACAGTTATGAGACCCAGTACTTC. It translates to CASSPTRDSYETQYF.

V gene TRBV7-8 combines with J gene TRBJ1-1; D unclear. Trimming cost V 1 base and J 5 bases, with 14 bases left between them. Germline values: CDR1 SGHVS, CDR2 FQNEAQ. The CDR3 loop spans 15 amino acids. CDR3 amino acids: CASSLVGRGGTEAFF. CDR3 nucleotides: TGTGCCAGCAGCTTAGTTGGGCGAGGAGGGACTGAAGCTTTCTTT.

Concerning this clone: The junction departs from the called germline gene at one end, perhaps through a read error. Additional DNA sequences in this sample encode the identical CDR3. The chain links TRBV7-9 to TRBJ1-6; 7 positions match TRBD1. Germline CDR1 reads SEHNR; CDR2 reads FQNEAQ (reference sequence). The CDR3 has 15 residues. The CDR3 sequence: CASSPTGPGNSPLHF. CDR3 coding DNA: TGTGCCAGCAGCCCGACAGGGCCCGGGAATTCCCCCCTCCACTTT.

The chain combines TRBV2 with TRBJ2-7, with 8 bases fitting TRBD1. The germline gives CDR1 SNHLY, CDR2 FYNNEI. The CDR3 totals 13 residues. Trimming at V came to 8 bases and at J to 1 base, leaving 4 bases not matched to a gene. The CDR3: CASGGQASYEQYF. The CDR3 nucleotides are TGTGCCAGCGGGGGACAGGCTTCCTACGAGCAGTACTTC.

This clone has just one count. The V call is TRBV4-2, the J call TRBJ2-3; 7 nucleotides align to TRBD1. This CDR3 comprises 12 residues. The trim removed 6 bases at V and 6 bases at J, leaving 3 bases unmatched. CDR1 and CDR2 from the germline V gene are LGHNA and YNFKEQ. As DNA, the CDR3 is TGTGCCAGCAGTCCAGGGGGTGATACGCAGTATTTT. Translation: CASSPGGDTQYF.

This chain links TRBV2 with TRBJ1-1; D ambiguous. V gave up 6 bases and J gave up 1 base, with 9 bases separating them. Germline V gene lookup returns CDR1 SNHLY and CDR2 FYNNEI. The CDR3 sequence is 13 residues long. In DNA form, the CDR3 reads TGTGCCAGCAGCAGAGACACGAACACTGAAGCTTTCTTT. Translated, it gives CASSRDTNTEAFF.

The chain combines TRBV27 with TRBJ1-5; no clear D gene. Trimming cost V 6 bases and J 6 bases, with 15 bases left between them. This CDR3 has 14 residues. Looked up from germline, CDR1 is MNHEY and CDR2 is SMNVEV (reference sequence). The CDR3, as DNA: TGTGCCAGCAGCCTCATCTCTGCCGGTCAGCCCCAGCATTTT. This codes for CASSLISAGQPQHF.

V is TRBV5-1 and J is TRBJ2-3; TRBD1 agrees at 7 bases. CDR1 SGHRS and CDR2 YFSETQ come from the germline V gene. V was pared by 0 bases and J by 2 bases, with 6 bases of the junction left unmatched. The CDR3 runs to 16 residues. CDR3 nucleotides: TGCGCCAGCAGCTTGGGAGACAGGGACCTCACAGATACGCAGTATTTT. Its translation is CASSLGDRDLTDTQYF.

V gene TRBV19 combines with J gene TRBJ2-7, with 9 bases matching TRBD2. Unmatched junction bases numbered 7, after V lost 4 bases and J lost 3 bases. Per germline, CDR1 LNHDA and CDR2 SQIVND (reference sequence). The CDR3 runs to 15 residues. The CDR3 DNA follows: TGTGCCAGTAGTAATGGCGCTAGCGGGGTCTACGAGCAGTACTTC. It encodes CASSNGASGVYEQYF.

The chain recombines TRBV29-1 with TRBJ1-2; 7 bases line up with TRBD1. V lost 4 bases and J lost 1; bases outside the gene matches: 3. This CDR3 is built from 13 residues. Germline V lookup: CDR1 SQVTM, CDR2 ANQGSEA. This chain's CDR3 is CSVGQGDNYGYTF. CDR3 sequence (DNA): TGCAGCGTTGGACAGGGTGATAACTATGGCTACACCTTC.

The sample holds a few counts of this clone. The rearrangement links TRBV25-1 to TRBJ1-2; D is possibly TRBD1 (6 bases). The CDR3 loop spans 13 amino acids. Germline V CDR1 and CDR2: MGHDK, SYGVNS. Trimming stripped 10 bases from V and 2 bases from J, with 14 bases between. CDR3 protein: CATAAGGNYGYTF. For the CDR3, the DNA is TGTGCCACCGCCGCGGGGGGCAACTATGGCTACACCTTC.

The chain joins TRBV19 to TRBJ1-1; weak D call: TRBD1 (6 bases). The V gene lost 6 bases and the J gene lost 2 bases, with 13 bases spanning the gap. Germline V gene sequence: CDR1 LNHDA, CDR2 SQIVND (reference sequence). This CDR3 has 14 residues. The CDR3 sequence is CASSPRTVNTEAFF. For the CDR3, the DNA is TGTGCCAGTAGCCCAAGGACAGTAAACACTGAAGCTTTCTTT.

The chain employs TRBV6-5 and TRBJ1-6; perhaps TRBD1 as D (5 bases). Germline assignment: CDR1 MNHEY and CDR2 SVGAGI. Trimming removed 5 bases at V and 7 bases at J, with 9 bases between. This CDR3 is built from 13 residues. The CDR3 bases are TGTGCCAGCAGTGGAGGGACGAATTCACCCCTCCACTTT. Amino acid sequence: CASSGGTNSPLHF.

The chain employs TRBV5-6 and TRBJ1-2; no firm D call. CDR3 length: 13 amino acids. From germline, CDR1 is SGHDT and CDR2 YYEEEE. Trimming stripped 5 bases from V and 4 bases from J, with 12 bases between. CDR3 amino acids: CASRHRVRYGYTF. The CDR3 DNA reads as TGTGCCAGCAGACACAGAGTACGCTATGGCTACACCTTC.

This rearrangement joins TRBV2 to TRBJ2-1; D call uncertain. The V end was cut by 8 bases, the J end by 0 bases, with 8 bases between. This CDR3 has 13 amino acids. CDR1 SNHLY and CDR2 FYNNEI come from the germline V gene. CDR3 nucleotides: TGTGCCAGCGACTTGAGCTCCTACAATGAGCAGTTCTTC. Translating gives CASDLSSYNEQFF.

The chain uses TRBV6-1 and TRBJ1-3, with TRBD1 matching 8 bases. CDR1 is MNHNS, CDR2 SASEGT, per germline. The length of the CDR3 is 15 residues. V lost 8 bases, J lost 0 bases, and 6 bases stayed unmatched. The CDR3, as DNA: TGTGCCAGCGGGGACAGGACTAGCTCTGGAAACACCATATATTTT. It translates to CASGDRTSSGNTIYF.

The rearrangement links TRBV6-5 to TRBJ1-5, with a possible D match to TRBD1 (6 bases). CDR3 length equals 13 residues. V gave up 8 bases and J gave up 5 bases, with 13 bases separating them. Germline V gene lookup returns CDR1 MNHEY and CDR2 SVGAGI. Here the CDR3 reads CASGSGDYQPQHF. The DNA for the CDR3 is TGTGCCAGCGGGTCAGGGGATTATCAGCCCCAGCATTTT.

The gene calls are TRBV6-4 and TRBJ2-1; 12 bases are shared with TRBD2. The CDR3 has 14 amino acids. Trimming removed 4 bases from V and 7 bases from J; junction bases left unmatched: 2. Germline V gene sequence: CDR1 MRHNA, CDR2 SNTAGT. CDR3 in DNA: TGTGCCAGCAGTGGCCTAGCGGGGGGGAATGAGCAGTTCTTC. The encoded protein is CASSGLAGGNEQFF.

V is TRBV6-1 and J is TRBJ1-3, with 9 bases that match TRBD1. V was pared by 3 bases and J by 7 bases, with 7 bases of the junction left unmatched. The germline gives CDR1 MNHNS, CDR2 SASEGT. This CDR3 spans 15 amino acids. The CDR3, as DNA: TGTGCCAGCAGTGAGACCCGGGACAGGGTGAACACCATATATTTT. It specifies CASSETRDRVNTIYF.

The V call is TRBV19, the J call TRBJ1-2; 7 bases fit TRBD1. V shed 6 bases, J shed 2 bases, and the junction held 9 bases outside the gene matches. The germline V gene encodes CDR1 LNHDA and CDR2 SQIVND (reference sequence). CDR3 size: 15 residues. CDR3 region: CASRPTGTNNYGYTF. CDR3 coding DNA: TGTGCCAGTAGACCGACAGGGACAAACAACTATGGCTACACCTTC.

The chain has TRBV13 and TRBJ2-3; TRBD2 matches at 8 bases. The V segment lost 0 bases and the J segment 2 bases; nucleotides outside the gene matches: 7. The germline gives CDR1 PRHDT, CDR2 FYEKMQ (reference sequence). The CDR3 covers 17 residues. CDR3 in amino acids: CASSLGSAGGNTDTQYF. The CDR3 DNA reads TGTGCCAGCAGCTTAGGCTCGGCGGGGGGCAACACAGATACGCAGTATTTT.

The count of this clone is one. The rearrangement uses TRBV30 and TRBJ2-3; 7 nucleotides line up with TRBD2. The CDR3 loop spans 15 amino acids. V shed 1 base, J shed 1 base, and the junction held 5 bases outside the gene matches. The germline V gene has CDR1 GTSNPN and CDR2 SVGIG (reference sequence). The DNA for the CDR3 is TGTGCCTGGAGTGGTACTAGCGTAGGCACAGATACGCAGTATTTT. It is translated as CAWSGTSVGTDTQYF.

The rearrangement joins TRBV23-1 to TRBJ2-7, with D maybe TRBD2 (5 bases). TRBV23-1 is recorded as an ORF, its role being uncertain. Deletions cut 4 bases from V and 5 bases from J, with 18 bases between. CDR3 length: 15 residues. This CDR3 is CASSPTKTRRNEQYF. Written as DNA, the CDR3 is TGCGCCAGCAGTCCGACAAAGACCCGGAGGAACGAGCAGTACTTC.

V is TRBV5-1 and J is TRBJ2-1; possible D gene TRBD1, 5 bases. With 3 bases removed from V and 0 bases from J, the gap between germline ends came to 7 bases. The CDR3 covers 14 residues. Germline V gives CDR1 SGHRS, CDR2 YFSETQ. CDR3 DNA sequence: TGCGCCAGCAGCTCCAGGGTCTCCTACAATGAGCAGTTCTTC. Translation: CASSSRVSYNEQFF.

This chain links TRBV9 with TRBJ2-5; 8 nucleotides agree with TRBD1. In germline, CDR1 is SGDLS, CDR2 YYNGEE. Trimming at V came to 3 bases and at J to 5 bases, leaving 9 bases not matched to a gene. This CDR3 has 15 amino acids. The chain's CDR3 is CASSARTGLEETQYF. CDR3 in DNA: TGTGCCAGCAGCGCTCGGACAGGGTTGGAGGAGACCCAGTACTTC.

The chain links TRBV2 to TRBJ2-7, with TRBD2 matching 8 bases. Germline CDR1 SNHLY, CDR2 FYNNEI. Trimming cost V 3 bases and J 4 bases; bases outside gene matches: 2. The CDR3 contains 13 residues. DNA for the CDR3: TGTGCCAGCAGTGACGGGGGGGCTTACGAGCAGTACTTC. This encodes CASSDGGAYEQYF.